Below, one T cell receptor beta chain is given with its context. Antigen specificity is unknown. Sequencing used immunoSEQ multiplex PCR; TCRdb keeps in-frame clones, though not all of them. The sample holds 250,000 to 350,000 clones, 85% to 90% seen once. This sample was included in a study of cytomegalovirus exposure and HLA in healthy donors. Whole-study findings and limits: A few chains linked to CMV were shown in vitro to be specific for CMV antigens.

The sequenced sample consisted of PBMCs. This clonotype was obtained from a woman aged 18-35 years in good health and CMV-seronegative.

Written as DNA, the CDR3 is TGCGCCAGCAGCCAAGGTGGACAGACCTACGAGCAGTACTTC. As protein: CASSQGGQTYEQYF. The chain employs TRBV4-1 and TRBJ2-7, with D maybe TRBD1 (6 bases). The length of the CDR3 is 14 residues. Germline CDR1 is MGHRA and CDR2 is YSYEKL. V lost 1 base and J 2 bases, leaving 9 bases between the germline ends.